Listed below are T cell receptor beta chains from one sample, sequenced in a study of blood T cell repertoires in COVID-19. Repertoires were generated with immunoSEQ multiplex PCR, while TCRdb's copy carries only in-frame clones and drops some. The profile shows 350,000 to 450,000 clones, about 91% of them singletons. The sample taken for sequencing was peripheral blood. These receptors were taken from a middle-aged woman with COVID-19, enrolled during active disease. Each CDR3 is given with its conserved first and last residue. The listing skips clone size in some rows; elsewhere it reads once, few, many or a size class.

v_call clone_size cdr3_aa
TRBV4-3 . CASSQDVMRLAGGLSYEQYF
TRBV2 once CASRGDWATNEKLFF
TRBV9 . CASSVGGRSGNTIYF
TRBV2 . CASSEGRYGYTF
TRBV5-6 once CASSLAGQGGTEAFF
TRBV14 . CASSVSGSSYNEQFF
TRBV14 . CASSQAPGKETQYF
TRBV6-2/TRBV6-3 . CASSSSIVTGGMNTEAFF
TRBV27 . CASNDRGRGTGELFF
TRBV5-1 . CASRPHRDNEQFF
TRBV12-3/TRBV12-4 . CASSSGGLRFFF
TRBV28 . CASSLWDGQGIYEQYF
TRBV5-4 . CASSLELVGGPQETQYF
TRBV15 . CATSTQGFSGANVLTF
TRBV7-2 once CASSRDRAGGSPLHF
TRBV28 . CASVGSLGTGAEGSGNTIYF
TRBV6-5 . CASRRRQGGNQPQHF
TRBV3-1/TRBV3-2 . CASSQLLGGQPQHF
TRBV5-1 few CASSLGRGTGRDEQYF
TRBV9 . CASSFTGTNTGELFF